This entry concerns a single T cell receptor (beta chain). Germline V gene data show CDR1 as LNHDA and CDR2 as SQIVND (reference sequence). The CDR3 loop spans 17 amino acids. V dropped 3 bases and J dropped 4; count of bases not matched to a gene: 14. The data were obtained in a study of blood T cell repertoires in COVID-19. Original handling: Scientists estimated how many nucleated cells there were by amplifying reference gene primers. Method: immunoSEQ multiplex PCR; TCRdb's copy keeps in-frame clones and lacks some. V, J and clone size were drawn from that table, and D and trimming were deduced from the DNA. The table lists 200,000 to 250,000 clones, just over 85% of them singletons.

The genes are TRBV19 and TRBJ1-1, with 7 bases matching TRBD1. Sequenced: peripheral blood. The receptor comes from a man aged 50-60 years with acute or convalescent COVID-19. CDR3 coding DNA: TGTGCCAGTAGTATGGGGGCGTCGCAGGGGGGATCCACTGAAGCTTTCTTT. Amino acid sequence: CASSMGASQGGSTEAFF.